Listed below are T cell receptor beta chains from one sample, sequenced in a study of OX40 agonist ivuxolimab in advanced cancers. TCRdb's table, derived via immunoSEQ multiplex PCR, lists solely in-frame clones and lacks some. This sample has 60,000 to 70,000 clones, with roughly 82% found just once. The sequencing here drew on CD4+ or CD8+ T cells sorted from blood, taken in a trial of the OX40 agonist ivuxolimab. All receptors come from an adult with an advanced solid tumor such as melanoma, head and neck, liver or kidney cancer. Each CDR3 is given with its conserved first and last residue. A D gene is named only where the DNA matches it firmly. The size entry is marked missing in some rows and otherwise reads once, few, many or a size class.

j_call d_call clone_size v_call cdr3_nt cdr3_aa
TRBJ1-6 TRBD1 . TRBV7-2 TGTGCCAGCAGCCCCGGACAGGGGATGAATTCACCCCTCCACTTT CASSPGQGMNSPLHF
TRBJ1-4 . . TRBV7-2 TGTGCCAGCAGCCGTGCAGGACCCAATGAAAAACTGTTTTTT CASSRAGPNEKLFF
TRBJ2-5 . . TRBV5-1 TGCGCCAGCAGCGGTGAGCAGACCCAGTACTTC CASSGEQTQYF
TRBJ2-7 TRBD2 . TRBV9 TGTGCCAGCAGCCTTAGCGGGAGCGGGGAGCAGTACTTC CASSLSGSGEQYF
TRBJ1-1 TRBD1 once TRBV6-5 TGTGCCAGCAGTTACATACAGGGGGCAAACACTGAAGCTTTCTTT CASSYIQGANTEAFF
TRBJ2-3 TRBD1 . TRBV10-1 TGCGCCAGCAGTGAGGCCGGGACAGGGGGCTTTCGGGCAGATACGCAGTATTTT CASSEAGTGGFRADTQYF
TRBJ2-3 . . TRBV27 TGTGCCCCAGCCACAGGGAACCTTTCTGATACGCAGTATTTT CAPATGNLSDTQYF
TRBJ2-2 . . TRBV7-8 TGTGCCAGCAGCTTAGGTTATTTGGAGACCGGGGAGCTGTTTTTT CASSLGYLETGELFF
TRBJ1-3 . . TRBV5-6 TGTGCCAGCAGCCAACAGGGTTATGGAAACACCATATATTTT CASSQQGYGNTIYF
TRBJ2-4 TRBD1 once TRBV4-1 TGCGCCAGCAGCCGCCGGGACAGGGACGAAACGCAAAACATTCAGTACTTC CASSRRDRDETQNIQYF
TRBJ2-2 . . TRBV7-9 TGTGCCAGCAGCTTAGCCCACGAGCTGTTTTTT CASSLAHELFF
TRBJ2-7 . . TRBV7-2 TGTGCCAGCAGCCTAAGGTCGGGGACCGCGCAGTACTTC CASSLRSGTAQYF
TRBJ1-2 . . TRBV2 TGTGCCAGCAGTGAAGCGCGTACGGGCTATGGCTACACCTTC CASSEARTGYGYTF
TRBJ1-1 TRBD1 few TRBV6-6 TGTGCCATCAGGGACCTTCCCGGGACAGGGGTGGCTTTCTTT CAIRDLPGTGVAFF
TRBJ1-4 . . TRBV9 TGTGCCAGCAGCGTAAACGGAGACTTAGAAAAACTGTTTTTT CASSVNGDLEKLFF
TRBJ2-2 . . TRBV29-1 TGCAGCGTGGGACGGGCAGGGGCGAACACCGGGGAGCTGTTTTTT CSVGRAGANTGELFF
TRBJ1-6 . . TRBV25-1 TGTGCCAGCAGTGAATATATACCAAATTCACCCCTCCACTTT CASSEYIPNSPLHF
TRBJ2-1 TRBD2 . TRBV7-8 TGTGCCAGCAGCTTAGGGTCCTGGGGGAGGGACAATGAGCAGTTCTTC CASSLGSWGRDNEQFF
TRBJ1-1 . . TRBV6-5 TGTGCCAGCAGTAGTCAGGTGAACACTGAAGCTTTCTTT CASSSQVNTEAFF
TRBJ2-7 . . TRBV4-3 TGCGCCAGCAGCCAAGACCCCGACTCCATTTCCTACGAGCAGTACTTC CASSQDPDSISYEQYF
TRBJ1-2 TRBD1 . TRBV10-1 TGCGCCAGCAGTGAGCCCCACCCCCCCACAGGGGGCAGAGACTATGGCTACACCTTC CASSEPHPPTGGRDYGYTF
TRBJ2-3 . . TRBV7-2 TGTGCCAGCAGCCCGGACATCCCCTTATCGGATACGCAGTATTTT CASSPDIPLSDTQYF
TRBJ1-2 . . TRBV6-5 TGTGCCAGCAGTTACTCGGAGCAGACTTACACCTTC CASSYSEQTYTF
TRBJ2-3 . . TRBV4-3 TGCGCCAGCAGCCCCTCCGATGGGGATACGCAGTATTTT CASSPSDGDTQYF
TRBJ1-1 . . TRBV9 TGTGCCAGCAGCGTAGAGGAGGGGCCCGAAGCTTTCTTT CASSVEEGPEAFF